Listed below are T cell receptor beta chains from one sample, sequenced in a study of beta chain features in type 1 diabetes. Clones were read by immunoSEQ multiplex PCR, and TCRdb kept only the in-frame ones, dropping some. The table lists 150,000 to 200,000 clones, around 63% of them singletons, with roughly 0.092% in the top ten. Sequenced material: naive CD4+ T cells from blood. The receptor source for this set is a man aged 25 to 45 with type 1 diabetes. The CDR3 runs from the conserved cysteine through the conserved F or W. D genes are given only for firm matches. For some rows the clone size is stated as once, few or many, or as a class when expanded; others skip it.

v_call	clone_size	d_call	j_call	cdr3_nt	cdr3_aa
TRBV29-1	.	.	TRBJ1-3	TGCAGCGCCGAGGGAACTGGAAACACCATATATTTT	CSAEGTGNTIYF
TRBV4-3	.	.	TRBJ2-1	TGCGCCAGCACCATAACTCCCGGTAATGAGCAGTTCTTC	CASTITPGNEQFF
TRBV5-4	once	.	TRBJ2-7	TGTGCCAGCAGCGCGGACCGGCTGCAGATACCATACGAGCAGTACTTC	CASSADRLQIPYEQYF
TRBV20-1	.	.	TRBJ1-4	TGCAGTGCTAGAGTTTTGGAAAAACTGTTTTTT	CSARVLEKLFF
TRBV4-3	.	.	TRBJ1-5	TGCGCCAGCAGCCAAGGACTAAATCAGCCCCAGCATTTT	CASSQGLNQPQHF
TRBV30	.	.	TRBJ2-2	TGTGCCTGGAGTCTACAAAACACCGGGGAGCTGTTTTTT	CAWSLQNTGELFF
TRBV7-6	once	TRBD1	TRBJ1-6	TGTGCCAGCGGGGACAGGGGGTCCTATAATTCACCCCTCCACTTT	CASGDRGSYNSPLHF
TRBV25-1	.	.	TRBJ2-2	TGTGCCAGCAAGTTAGGACACACCGGGGAGCTGTTTTTT	CASKLGHTGELFF
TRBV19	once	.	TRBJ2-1	TGTGCCAGTAGTACCCGAAATGAGCAGTTCTTC	CASSTRNEQFF
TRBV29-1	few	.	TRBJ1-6	TGCAGCGTTGGGACGCGGCCAGATTCACCCCTCCACTTT	CSVGTRPDSPLHF
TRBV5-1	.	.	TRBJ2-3	TGCGCCAGCAGCTACGTACCGGGACGGGACCAAGATACGCAGTATTTT	CASSYVPGRDQDTQYF
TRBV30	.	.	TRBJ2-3	TGTGCCTGGAGTGACGGACAGCCGGGAGATACGCAGTATTTT	CAWSDGQPGDTQYF
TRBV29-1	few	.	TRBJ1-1	TGCAGCGCGACTGTAGGTCGGGTGAACACTGAAGCTTTCTTT	CSATVGRVNTEAFF
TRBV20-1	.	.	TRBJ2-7	TGCAGTGCTCGGTCCGGGGACGAGCAGTACTTC	CSARSGDEQYF
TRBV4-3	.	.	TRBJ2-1	TGCGCCAGCAGCCAAGATCCTACAGTCAATGAGCAGTTCTTC	CASSQDPTVNEQFF
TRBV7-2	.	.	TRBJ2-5	TGTGCCAGCAGCTCCAGAGTGGTGGAGACCCAGTACTTC	CASSSRVVETQYF
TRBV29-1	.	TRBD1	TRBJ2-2	TGCAGCGTCCGTAGGACAGGGGGCTATAACACCGGGGAGCTGTTTTTT	CSVRRTGGYNTGELFF
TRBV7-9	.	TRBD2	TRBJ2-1	TGTGCCAGCAGCATAACGGCGGGAGCCTACAATGAGCAGTTCTTC	CASSITAGAYNEQFF